Sequencing of this T cell receptor beta chain was carried out in a study of T cells in Graves' hyperthyroidism and ophthalmopathy. General study points: Stable hyperthyroidism was separated from ophthalmopathy by a model based on 13 V-J features.

For this clonotype: Its matching antigen is unknown.

After removal of 2 bases from V and 5 bases from J, the junction contained 4 bases not matched to a gene. Germline CDR1 is MDHEN and CDR2 is SYDVKM. The CDR3 runs to 15 residues. Ophthalmopathy in the patients scored at least 3 on Clinical Activity Score and at least 4 on NOSPECS grade, lasting under 3 months. RNA transcripts were the template for amplifying TCR beta CDR3 regions. Primed by the HTBI set, a first-round RT-PCR was run on the TCR CDR3. TCRdb ran MiXCR on the multiplex PCR reads and lists one entry per CDR3 protein. This sample has some 350,000 distinct CDR3 sequences; 13% to 15% occur once, and the top ten carry under 25%.

Sequencing was carried out using blood. The source is a woman in her sixties with Graves' ophthalmopathy. The V and J genes are TRBV28 and TRBJ2-7, with 12 bases fitting TRBD1. The CDR3 sequence: CASSLGTGGGDEQYF. The DNA for the CDR3 is TGTGCCAGCAGTTTAGGGACAGGGGGCGGCGACGAGCAGTACTTC. The full variable domain, rest sourced from reference TRBV28 and TRBJ2-7, is DVKVTQSSRYLVKRTGEKVFLECVQDMDHENMFWYRQDPGLGLRLIYFSYDVKMKEKGDIPEGYSVSREKKERFSLILESASTNQTSMYLCASSLGTGGGDEQYFGPGTRLTVT.